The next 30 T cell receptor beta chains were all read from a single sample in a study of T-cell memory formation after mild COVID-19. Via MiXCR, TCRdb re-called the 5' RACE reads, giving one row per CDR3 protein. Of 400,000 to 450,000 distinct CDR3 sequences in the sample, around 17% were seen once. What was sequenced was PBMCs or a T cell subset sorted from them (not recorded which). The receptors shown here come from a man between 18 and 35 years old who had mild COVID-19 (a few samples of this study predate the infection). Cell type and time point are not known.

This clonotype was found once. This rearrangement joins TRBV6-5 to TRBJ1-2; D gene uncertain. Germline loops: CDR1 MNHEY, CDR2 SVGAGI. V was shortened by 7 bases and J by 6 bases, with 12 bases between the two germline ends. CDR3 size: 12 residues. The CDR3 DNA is TGTGCCAGCACCAATCCTTCTGATGGCTACACCTTC. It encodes CASTNPSDGYTF.

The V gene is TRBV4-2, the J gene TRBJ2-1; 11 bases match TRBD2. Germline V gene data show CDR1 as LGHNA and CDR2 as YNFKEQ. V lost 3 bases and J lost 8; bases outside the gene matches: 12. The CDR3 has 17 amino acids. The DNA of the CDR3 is TGTGCCAGCAGCCAGAATTGGGTAGCGGGGGGGTTGGATGAGCAGTTCTTC. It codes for CASSQNWVAGGLDEQFF.

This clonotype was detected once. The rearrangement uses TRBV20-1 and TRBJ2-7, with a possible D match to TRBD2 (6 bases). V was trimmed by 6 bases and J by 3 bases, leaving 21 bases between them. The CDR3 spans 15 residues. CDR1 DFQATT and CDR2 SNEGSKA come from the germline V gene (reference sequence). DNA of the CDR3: TGCAGTGCGGGTCGCGGGGTGGCCAACCTCTACGAGCAGTACGTC. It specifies CSAGRGVANLYEQYV.

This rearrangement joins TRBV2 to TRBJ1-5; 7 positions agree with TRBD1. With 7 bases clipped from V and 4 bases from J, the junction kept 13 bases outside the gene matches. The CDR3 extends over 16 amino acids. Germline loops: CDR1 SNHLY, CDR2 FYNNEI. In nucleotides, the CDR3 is TGTGCCAGCACCTTCGGACCGGGACAGATAAATCAGCCCCAGCATTTT. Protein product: CASTFGPGQINQPQHF.

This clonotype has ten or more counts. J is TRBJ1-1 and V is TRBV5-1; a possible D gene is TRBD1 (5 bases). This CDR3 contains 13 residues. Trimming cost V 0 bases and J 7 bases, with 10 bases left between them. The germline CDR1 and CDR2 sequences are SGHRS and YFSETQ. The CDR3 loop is CASSLAGIGEAFF. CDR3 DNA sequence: TGCGCCAGCAGCTTGGCAGGGATTGGTGAAGCTTTCTTT.

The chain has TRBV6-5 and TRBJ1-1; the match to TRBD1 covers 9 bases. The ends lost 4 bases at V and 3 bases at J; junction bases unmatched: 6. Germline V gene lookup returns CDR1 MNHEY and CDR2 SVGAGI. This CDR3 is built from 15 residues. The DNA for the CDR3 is TGTGCCAGCAGTTGGGGACAGGGCAGAGACACTGAAGCTTTCTTT. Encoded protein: CASSWGQGRDTEAFF.

CDR3 in amino acids: CASSRTGNPSYEQYV. The CDR3 DNA reads as TGTGCCAGCAGTCGTACAGGTAACCCCTCCTACGAGCAGTACGTC. This sequence joins TRBV28 and TRBJ2-7; possibly TRBD1 for D (5 bases). The V gene lost 5 bases and the J gene lost 0 bases, with 14 bases spanning the gap. Per germline, CDR1 MDHEN and CDR2 SYDVKM. This CDR3 contains 15 residues.

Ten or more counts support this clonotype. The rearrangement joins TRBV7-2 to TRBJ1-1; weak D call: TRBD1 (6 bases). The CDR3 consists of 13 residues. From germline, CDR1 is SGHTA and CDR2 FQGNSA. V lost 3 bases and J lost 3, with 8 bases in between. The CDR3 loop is CASSFSGDTEAFF. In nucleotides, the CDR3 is TGTGCCAGCAGCTTCTCAGGGGACACTGAAGCTTTCTTT.

The CDR3 DNA is TGTGCCAGCAGCGGATCGTGGGGGATGGGGGATACGCAGTATTTT. Translation: CASSGSWGMGDTQYF. This chain links TRBV9 with TRBJ2-3, with D perhaps assigned TRBD1 or TRBD2 (5 bases each). Germline CDR1 SGDLS, CDR2 YYNGEE. V lost 3 bases and J 6 bases, leaving 17 bases between the germline ends. This CDR3 contains 15 residues.

The CDR3 loop is CASRHPRTSGANVLTF. In DNA, the CDR3 is TGTGCCAGCAGGCACCCCCGTACCTCTGGGGCCAACGTCCTGACTTTC. This chain connects TRBV28 to TRBJ2-6; the D is unclear. V lost 6 bases to trimming and J lost 0 bases, with 12 bases between them. The CDR3 consists of 16 residues. Germline V gene sequence: CDR1 MDHEN, CDR2 SYDVKM.

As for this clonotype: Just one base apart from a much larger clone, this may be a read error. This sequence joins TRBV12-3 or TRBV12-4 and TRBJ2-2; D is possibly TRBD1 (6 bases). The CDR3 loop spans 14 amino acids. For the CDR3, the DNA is TGTGACAGCAGTTTGAACAGGGCCGTCGGGGAGCTGTTTTTT. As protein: CDSSLNRAVGELFF.

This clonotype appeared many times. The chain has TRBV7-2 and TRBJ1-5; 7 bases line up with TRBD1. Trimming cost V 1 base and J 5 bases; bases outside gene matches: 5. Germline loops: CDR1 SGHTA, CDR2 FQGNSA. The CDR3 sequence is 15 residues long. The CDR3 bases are TGTGCCAGCAGCTTAGTAGGGGGCGCAGATCAGCCCCAGCATTTT. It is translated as CASSLVGGADQPQHF.

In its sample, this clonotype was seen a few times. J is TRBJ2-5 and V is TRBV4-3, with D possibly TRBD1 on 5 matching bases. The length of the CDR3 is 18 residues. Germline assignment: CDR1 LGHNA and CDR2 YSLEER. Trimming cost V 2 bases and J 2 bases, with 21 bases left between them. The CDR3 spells CASSQRVYLEGAQETQYF. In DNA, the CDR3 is TGCGCCAGCAGCCAAAGGGTGTATTTGGAAGGGGCTCAAGAGACCCAGTACTTC.

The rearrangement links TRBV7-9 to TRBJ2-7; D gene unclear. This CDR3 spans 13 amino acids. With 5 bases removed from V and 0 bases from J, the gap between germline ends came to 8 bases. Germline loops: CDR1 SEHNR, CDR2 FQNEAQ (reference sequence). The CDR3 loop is CASSPTASYEQYF. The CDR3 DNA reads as TGTGCCAGCAGCCCGACGGCCTCCTACGAGCAGTACTTC. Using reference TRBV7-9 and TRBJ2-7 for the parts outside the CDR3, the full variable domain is DTGVSQNPRHKITKRGQNVTFRCDPISEHNRLYWYRQTLGQGPEFLTYFQNEAQLEKSRLLSDRFSAERPKGSFSTLEIQRTEQGDSAMYLCASSPTASYEQYFGPGTRLTVT.

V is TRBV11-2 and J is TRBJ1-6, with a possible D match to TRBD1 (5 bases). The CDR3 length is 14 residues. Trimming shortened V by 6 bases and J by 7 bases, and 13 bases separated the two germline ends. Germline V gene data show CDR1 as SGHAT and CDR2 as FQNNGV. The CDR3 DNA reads TGTGCCAGCAGTGACAGTCCCGGGAATTCACCCCTCCACTTT. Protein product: CASSDSPGNSPLHF.

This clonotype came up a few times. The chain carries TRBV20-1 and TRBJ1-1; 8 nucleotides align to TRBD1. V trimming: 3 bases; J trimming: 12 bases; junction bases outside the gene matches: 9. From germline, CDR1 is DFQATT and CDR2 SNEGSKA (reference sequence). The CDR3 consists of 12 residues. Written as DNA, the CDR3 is TGCAGTGCTAGTCGCGGACAGGGCGTCTCTTTCTTT. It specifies CSASRGQGVSFF.

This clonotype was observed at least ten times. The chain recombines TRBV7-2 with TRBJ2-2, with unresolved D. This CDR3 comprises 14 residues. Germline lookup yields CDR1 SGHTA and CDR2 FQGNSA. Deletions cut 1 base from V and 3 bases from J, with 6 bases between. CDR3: CASSLGWDTGELFF. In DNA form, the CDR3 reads TGTGCCAGCAGCTTAGGTTGGGACACCGGGGAGCTGTTTTTT.

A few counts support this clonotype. The CDR3: CSAITGNTGELFF. The CDR3 region has the DNA TGCAGTGCTATTACAGGGAACACCGGGGAGCTGTTTTTT. The chain is built from TRBV20-1 and TRBJ2-2; D might be TRBD1 (5 bases). The CDR3 length is 13 residues. The germline gives CDR1 DFQATT, CDR2 SNEGSKA (reference sequence). Trimming removed 4 bases from V and 1 base from J, with 7 bases in between.

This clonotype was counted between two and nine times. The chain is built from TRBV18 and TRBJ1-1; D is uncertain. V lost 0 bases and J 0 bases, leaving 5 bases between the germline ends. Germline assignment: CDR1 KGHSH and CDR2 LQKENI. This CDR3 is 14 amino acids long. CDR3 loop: CASSPPNVNTEAFF. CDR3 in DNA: TGTGCCAGCTCACCACCAAACGTGAACACTGAAGCTTTCTTT.

In nucleotides, the CDR3 is TGCAGTGCTTCATGGTCGGGGGTTCCCTCCAATGAGCAGTTCTTC. This sequence encodes CSASWSGVPSNEQFF. J is TRBJ2-1 and V is TRBV20-1; D is perhaps TRBD2 (6 bases). Germline assignment: CDR1 DFQATT and CDR2 SNEGSKA (reference sequence). The CDR3 sequence is 15 residues long. The germline V and J ends were trimmed by 5 bases and 6 bases, with 20 bases remaining between them.

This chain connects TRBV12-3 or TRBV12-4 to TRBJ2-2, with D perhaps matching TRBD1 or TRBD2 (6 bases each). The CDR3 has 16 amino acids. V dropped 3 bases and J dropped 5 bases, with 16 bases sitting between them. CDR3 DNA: TGTGCCAGCAGTTTGGGGGGCACCTTGAAAACCGGGGAGCTGTTTTTT. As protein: CASSLGGTLKTGELFF.

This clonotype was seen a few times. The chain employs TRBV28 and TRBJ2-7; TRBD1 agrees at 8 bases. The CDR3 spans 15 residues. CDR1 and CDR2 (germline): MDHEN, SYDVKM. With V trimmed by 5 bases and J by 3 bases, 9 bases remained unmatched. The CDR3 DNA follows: TGTGCCAGCAGTCCCCCGGGGACAGGCTTCTACGAGCAGTACGTC. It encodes CASSPPGTGFYEQYV.

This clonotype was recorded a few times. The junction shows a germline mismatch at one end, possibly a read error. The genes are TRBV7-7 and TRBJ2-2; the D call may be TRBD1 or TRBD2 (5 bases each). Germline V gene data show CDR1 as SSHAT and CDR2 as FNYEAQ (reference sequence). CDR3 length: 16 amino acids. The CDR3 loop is CASSGGTGPYTGELFF. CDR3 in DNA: TGTGCTAGCAGCGGCGGAACGGGACCCTACACCGGGGAGCTGTTTTTT.

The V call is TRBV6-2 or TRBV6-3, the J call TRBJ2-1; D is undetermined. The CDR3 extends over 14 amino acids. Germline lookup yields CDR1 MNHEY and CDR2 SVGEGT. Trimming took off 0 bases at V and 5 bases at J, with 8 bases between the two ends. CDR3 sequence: CASSYSSLHNEQFF. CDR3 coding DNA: TGTGCCAGCAGTTACTCCTCTCTGCACAATGAGCAGTTCTTC.

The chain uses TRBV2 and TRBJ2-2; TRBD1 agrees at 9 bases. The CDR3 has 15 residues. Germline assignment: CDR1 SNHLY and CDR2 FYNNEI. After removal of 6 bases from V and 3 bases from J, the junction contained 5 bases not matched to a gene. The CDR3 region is CASSYRGPDTGELFF. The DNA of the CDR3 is TGTGCCAGCAGCTACAGGGGGCCCGACACCGGGGAGCTGTTTTTT.

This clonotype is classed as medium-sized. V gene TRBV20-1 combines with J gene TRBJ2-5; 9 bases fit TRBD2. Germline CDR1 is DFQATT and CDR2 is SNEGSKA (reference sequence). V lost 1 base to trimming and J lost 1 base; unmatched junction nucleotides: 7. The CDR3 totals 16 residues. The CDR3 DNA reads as TGCAGTGCTAGAGGGGGGCTAGCGGGGAGCCAAGAGACCCAGTACTTC. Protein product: CSARGGLAGSQETQYF.

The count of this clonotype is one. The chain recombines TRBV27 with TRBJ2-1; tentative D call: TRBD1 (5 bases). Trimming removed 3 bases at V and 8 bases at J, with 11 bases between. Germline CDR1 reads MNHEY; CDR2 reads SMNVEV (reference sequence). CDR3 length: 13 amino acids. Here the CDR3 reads CASSLTVVHEQFF. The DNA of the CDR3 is TGTGCCAGCAGTTTGACAGTAGTCCATGAGCAGTTCTTC.

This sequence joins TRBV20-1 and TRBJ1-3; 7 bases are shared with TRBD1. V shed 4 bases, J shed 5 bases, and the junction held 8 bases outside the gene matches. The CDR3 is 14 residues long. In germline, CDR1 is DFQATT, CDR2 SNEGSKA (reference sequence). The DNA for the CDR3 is TGCAGTGCTACCCGGGGGACAGATAGAAACACCATATATTTT. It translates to CSATRGTDRNTIYF.

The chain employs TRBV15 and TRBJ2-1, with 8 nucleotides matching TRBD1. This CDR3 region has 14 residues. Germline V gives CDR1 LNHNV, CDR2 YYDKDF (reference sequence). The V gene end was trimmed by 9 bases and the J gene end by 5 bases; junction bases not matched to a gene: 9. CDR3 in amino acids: CATADRGVDNEQFF. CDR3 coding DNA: TGTGCCACAGCCGACAGGGGAGTTGACAATGAGCAGTTCTTC.

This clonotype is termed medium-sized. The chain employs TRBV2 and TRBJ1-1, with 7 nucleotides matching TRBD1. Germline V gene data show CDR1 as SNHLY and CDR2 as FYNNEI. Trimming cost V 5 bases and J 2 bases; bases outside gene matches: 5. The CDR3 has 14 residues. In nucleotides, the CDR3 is TGTGCCAGCAGTCTCAGACAGGGAAACACTGAAGCTTTCTTT. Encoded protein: CASSLRQGNTEAFF.